The entry below describes one T cell receptor beta chain. This clonotype was counted between two and nine times. It lacks a known antigen. A much larger clone differs by one base, so this may be a read error. Based on the germline V gene, the CDR1 and CDR2 sequences are KGHDR and SFDVKD. Measured from the cysteine to the phenylalanine, the CDR3 is 15 residues long. CDR3 DNA only is kept here, 45 bases in frame from base 1. This sample stems from a study of T cells in Graves' hyperthyroidism and ophthalmopathy (dated by TCRdb to about 2019). The study in broad terms: Peripheral blood samples were taken at the time of initial diagnosis, prior to any treatment. TCR V-J signatures able to tell the groups apart were searched for in a discovery cohort of 90 to 100 patients, of whom under 45 had Graves' ophthalmopathy and some 60 had stable Graves' hyperthyroidism. An independent validation cohort of about 20 hyperthyroidism patients and more than 15 patients who later progressed to ophthalmopathy tested prospective prediction of ophthalmopathy. The approximately 100 discovery patients were randomly divided into training and test sets at a 7:3 ratio. The study also compared thyroid tissue and blood T-cell repertoires from more than five Graves' hyperthyroidism patients. After blood sampling, hyperthyroidism patients were treated with methimazole at a starting dose of 30 mg daily, and ophthalmopathy patients were treated with high-dose intravenous methylprednisolone. TCR Vbeta CDR3 sequencing of fewer than 150 peripheral blood samples (under 45 ophthalmopathy, approximately 80 hyperthyroidism and approximately 17 progressor patients) is reported in the paper.

Stable Graves' hyperthyroidism was defined as no progression to ophthalmopathy during 18 months of follow-up. Hyperthyroidism patients were newly diagnosed, had a disease duration of under 2 months, and were aged 18 to 65 years. The study excluded patients with uncontrolled infections, other autoimmune diseases, pregnancy or lactation. Diagnoses relied on clinical symptoms, serum thyroxine and TRAb, thyroid ultrasound and orbital computed tomography. PBMCs were separated from 10 ml of fresh peripheral blood using Ficoll-Paque density gradient centrifugation. Total RNA was extracted using Trizol reagent, and RNA quality was assessed on an Agilent 2100 Bioanalyzer. Results and caveats for the whole study, not just this receptor: In validation, progression to ophthalmopathy was predicted by the model with roughly 71% sensitivity and 72% to 80% specificity, a median of around 6.5 months before onset. Sample size was not statistically predetermined, and investigators were not blinded to group allocation. Blood samples also contained most of the expanded thyroid clonotypes (frequency above 0.001), which suggests that blood repertoires may reflect thyroid immune responses. A 13 V-J signature model separated ophthalmopathy from stable hyperthyroidism, with just over 85% sensitivity and about 81% specificity in cross-validation and 80%/75% in testing.

The TCR beta CDR3 regions were amplified from the RNA transcripts. The first round of RT-PCR for the TCR CDR3 was performed with the HTBI primer set and the Qiagen OneStep RT-PCR kit. Libraries were constructed in a second round of multiplex PCR, after which size selection and purification were carried out. Libraries were sequenced paired-end with 100 bp reads on an Illumina HiSeq2000. The original pipeline was this. SOAPnuke was used to process the raw data, with reads discarded if the reads contained adapters or uncalled bases, had a mean Phred below 15, or lacked an exact constant-primer or identifier match. COPE v1.2.5 was used to merge high-quality paired reads, and clonotypes were defined as unique nucleotide sequences. MiTCR v1.1 was used to align clonotypes to the IMGT TRBV, TRBD and TRBJ reference segments. Analysis was restricted to V-J combinations with a frequency above 0.0001, which covered about 99% of repertoires. The TCS score was defined as the ratio of F50 (clonal expansion) to E x V (chaos), calculated using BLOSUM62-based TCRdist between CDR3 peptides within each V-J. Welch's t-statistics and random forest reduced some 510 V-J features to roughly 13, which were used in a naive Bayes classifier (R e1071). TCRdb reran the public reads through fastp at Q25 and MiXCR, keeping productive beta chains. Here each entry gathers all rows of one CDR3 protein and keeps the most common genes and DNA. In this record, the V and J calls reflect TCRdb's handling and not the investigators' own analysis. The sample includes about 400,000 distinct CDR3 sequences, with about 12% observed a single time. The top ten constitute roughly 9.2% of the sample.

The sequenced sample consisted of blood. The sequence was collected from a woman aged 18-29 years with Graves' hyperthyroidism. The sequence is built from TRBV24-1 and TRBJ1-1; 7 bases in the middle match TRBD1. The CDR3 amino acid sequence is: CATSDSGGVNTEASF. The DNA sequence is TGTGCCACCAGTGATTCAGGGGGGGTGAACACTGAAGCTTCCTTT.